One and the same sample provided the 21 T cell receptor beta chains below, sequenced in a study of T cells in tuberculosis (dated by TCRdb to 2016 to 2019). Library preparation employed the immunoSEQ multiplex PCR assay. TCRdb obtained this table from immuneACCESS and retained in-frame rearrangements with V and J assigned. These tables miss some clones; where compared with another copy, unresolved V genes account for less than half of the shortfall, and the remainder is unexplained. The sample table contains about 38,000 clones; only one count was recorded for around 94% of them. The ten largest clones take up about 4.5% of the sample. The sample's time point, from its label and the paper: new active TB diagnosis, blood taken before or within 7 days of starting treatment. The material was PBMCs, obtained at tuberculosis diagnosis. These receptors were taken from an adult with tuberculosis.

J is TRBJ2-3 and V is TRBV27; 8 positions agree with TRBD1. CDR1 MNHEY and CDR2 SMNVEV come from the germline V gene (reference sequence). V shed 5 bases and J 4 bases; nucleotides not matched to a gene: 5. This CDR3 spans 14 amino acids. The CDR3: CASSPGQGPDTQYF. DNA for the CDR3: TGTGCCAGCAGTCCTGGACAGGGCCCAGATACGCAGTATTTT.

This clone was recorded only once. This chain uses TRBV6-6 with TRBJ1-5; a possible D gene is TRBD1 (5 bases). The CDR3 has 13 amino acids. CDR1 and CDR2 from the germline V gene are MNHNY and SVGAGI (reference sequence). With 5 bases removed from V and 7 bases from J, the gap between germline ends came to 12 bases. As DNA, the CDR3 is TGTGCCAGCAGTGACAGCGGGTCACAGCCCCAGCATTTT. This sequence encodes CASSDSGSQPQHF.

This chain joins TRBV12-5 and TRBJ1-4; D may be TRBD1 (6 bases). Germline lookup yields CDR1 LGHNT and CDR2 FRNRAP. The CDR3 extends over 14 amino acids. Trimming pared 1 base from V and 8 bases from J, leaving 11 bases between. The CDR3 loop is CASGLGDIQEKLFF. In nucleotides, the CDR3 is TGTGCTAGTGGTTTGGGGGACATACAGGAAAAACTGTTTTTT.

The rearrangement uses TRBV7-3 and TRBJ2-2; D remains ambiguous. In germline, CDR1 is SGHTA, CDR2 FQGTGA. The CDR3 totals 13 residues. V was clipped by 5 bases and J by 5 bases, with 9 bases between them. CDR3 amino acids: CASSKTVTGELFF. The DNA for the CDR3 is TGTGCCAGCAGCAAAACAGTTACCGGGGAGCTGTTTTTT.

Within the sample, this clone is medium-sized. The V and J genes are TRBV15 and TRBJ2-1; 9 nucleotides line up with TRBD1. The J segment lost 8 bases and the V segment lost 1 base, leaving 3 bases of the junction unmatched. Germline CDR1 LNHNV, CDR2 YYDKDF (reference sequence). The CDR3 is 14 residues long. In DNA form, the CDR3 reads TGTGCCACCAGCAGAGGGACAGGGGAGGATGAGCAGTTCTTC. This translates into CATSRGTGEDEQFF.

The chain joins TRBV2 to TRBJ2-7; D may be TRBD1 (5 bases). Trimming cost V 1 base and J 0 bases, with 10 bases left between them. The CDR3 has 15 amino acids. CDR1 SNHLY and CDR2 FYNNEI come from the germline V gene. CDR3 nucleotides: TGTGCCAGCAGTGAAGGTGGGGCAGGCTCCTACGAGCAGTACTTC. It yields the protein CASSEGGAGSYEQYF.

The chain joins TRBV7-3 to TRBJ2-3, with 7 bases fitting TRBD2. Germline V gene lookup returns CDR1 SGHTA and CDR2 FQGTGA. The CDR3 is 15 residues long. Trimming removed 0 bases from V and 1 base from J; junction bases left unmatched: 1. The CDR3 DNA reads TGTGCCAGCAGCTTAACCCGGGGGGGCACAGATACGCAGTATTTT. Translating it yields CASSLTRGGTDTQYF.

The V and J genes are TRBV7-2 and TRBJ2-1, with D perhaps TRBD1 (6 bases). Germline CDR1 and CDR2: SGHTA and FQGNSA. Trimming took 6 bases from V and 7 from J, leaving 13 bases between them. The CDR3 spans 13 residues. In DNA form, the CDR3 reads TGTGCCAGCAGAACAGACCAGGGGAATGAGCAGTTCTTC. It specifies CASRTDQGNEQFF. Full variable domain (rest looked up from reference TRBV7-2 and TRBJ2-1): GAGVSQSPSNKVTEKGKDVELRCDPISGHTALYWYRQSLGQGLEFLIYFQGNSAPDKSGLPSDRFSAERTGGSVSTLTIQRTQQEDSAVYLCASRTDQGNEQFFGPGTRLTVL.

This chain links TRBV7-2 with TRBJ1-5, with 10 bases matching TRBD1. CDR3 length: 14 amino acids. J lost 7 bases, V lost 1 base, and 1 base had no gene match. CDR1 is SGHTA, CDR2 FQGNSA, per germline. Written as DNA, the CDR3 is TGTGCCAGCAGCTTAGTGGGACAGGGGCAGCCCCAGCATTTT. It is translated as CASSLVGQGQPQHF.

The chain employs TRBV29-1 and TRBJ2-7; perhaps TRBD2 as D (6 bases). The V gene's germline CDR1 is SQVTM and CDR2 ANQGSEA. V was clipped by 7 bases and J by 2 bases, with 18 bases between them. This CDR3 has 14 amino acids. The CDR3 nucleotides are TGCAGCGCCAGCTCGGGGACTGCGCCCTACGAGCAGTACTTC. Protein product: CSASSGTAPYEQYF.

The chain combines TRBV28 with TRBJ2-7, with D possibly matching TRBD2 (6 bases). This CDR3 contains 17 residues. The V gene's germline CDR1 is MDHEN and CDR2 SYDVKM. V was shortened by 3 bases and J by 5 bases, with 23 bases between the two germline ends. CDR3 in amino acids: CASSLSIGMEGSDEQYF. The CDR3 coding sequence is TGTGCCAGCAGTTTGTCCATCGGGATGGAGGGTTCGGACGAGCAGTACTTC.

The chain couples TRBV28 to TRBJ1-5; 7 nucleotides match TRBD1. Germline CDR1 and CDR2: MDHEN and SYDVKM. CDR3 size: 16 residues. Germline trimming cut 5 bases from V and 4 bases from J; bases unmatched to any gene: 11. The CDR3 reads CASSSPWTGTNQPQHF. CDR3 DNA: TGTGCCAGCAGTAGTCCCTGGACAGGTACAAATCAGCCCCAGCATTTT.

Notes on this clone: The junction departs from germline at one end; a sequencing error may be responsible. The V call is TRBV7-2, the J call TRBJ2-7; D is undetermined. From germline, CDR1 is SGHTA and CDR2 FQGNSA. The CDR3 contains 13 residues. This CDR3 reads CASSIMTQSSGTF. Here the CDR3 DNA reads TGTGCCAGCAGCATTATGACACAATCATCTGGTACCTTC.

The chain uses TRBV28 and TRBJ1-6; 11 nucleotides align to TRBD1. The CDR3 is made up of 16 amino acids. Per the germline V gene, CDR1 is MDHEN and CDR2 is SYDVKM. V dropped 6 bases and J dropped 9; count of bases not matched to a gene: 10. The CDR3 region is CASSRLRTGGFSPLHF. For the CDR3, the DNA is TGTGCCAGCAGCCGCCTTAGGACAGGGGGCTTTTCACCCCTCCACTTT.

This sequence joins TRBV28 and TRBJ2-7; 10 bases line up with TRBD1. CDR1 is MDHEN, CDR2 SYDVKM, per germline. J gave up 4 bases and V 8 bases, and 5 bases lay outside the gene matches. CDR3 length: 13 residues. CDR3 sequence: CASRDRGFYEQYF. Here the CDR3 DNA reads TGTGCCAGCCGGGACAGGGGATTTTACGAGCAGTACTTC.

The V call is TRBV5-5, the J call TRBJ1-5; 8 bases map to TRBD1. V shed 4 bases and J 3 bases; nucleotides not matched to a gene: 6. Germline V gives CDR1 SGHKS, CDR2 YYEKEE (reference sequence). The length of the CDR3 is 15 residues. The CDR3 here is CASSKRQGNNQPQHF. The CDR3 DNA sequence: TGTGCCAGCAGCAAGCGACAGGGGAACAATCAGCCCCAGCATTTT.

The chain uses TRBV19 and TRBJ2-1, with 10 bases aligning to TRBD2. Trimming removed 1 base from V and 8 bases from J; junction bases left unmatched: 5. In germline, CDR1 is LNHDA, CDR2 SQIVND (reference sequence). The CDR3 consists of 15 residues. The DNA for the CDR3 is TGTGCCAGTAGTATAGCTGCACTAGCGGGGCATGAGCAGTTCTTC. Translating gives CASSIAALAGHEQFF. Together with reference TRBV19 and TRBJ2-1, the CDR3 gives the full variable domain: DGGITQSPKYLFRKEGQNVTLSCEQNLNHDAMYWYRQDPGQGLRLIYYSQIVNDFQKGDIAEGYSVSREKKESFPLTVTSAQKNPTAFYLCASSIAALAGHEQFFGPGTRLTVL.

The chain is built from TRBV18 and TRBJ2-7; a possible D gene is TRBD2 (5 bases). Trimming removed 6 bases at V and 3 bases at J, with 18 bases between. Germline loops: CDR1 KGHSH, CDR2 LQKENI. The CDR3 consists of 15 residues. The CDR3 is CASSLSADGGYEQYF. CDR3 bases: TGTGCCAGCTCCCTCTCGGCGGACGGAGGCTACGAGCAGTACTTC.

The CDR3 here is CASSLTAAGTEAFF. CDR3 sequence (DNA): TGTGCCAGCAGCTTAACAGCGGCGGGCACTGAAGCTTTCTTT. The chain links TRBV11-3 to TRBJ1-1; D ambiguous. Germline V gives CDR1 SGHNT, CDR2 YENEEA. The CDR3 extends over 14 amino acids. Trimming shortened V by 2 bases and J by 4 bases, and 11 bases separated the two germline ends.

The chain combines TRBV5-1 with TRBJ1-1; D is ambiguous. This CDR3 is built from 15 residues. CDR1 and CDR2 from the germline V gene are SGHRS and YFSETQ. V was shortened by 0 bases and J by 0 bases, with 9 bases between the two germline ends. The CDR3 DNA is TGCGCCAGCAGCTTGGGACGGGAAATGAACACTGAAGCTTTCTTT. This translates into CASSLGREMNTEAFF.

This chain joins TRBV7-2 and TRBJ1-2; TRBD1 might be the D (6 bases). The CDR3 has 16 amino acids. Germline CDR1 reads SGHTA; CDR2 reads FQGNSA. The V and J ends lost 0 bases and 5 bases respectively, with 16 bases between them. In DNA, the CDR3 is TGTGCCAGCAGCTTAGCGCGGCAGGGGATGTCGTATGGCTACACCTTC. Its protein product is CASSLARQGMSYGYTF.